This T cell receptor (beta chain) was sequenced for a study of cytomegalovirus exposure and HLA in healthy donors. Study-wide results and caveats: Highest at DRB1 and lowest at HLA-C, TCR association rates differed among HLA loci in a later analysis. Reportedly, a later analysis found an Asian-associated ancestry cluster had fewer N-insertions than the roughly 630-donor mean. Prior analysis indicated that the majority of TCR beta V segments exhibited productivity approximately 87% or approximately 30% of the time.

CDR1 and CDR2 (germline): SGHTA, FQGNSA. The CDR3 covers 13 residues. The J segment lost 5 bases and the V segment lost 4 bases, leaving 3 bases of the junction unmatched. Use of 60 Vbeta and 13 Jbeta primers characterized the PCR. Source study methods: An analysis that came later counted 80 million or so unique TCR beta chains, approximately 10 million shared. Libraries were prepared by immunoSEQ multiplex PCR; TCRdb keeps only in-frame clonotypes and omits some of them. The V and J calls and clone size come from that table; D and trimming were worked out from the DNA. Here the sample spans about 88,000 clones, roughly 80% being singletons. Remarks on this clone: The antigen is unknown.

Sequencing used PBMCs. This TCR was sampled from a man aged 25-45 years in good health and CMV-seronegative. This chain connects TRBV7-2 to TRBJ2-7, with 9 bases aligning to TRBD1. CDR3 in amino acids: CASSSRDRDEQYF. The DNA of the CDR3 is TGTGCCAGCAGCTCCCGGGACAGGGACGAGCAGTACTTC.